Each of the 16 T cell receptor beta chains below was sequenced from the same sample in a study of blood T cell repertoires in COVID-19 (dated by TCRdb to the early 2020s). Receptor amplification or capture employed the immunoSEQ multiplex PCR assay. TCRdb re-hosts the immuneACCESS table, in-frame sequences only. Its copies lack some clones; in the studies checked, an unresolved V gene accounts for under half of them, and the cause for the rest is not known. The sample data list approximately 200,000 clones, and 84% of these were observed just once. The ten top clones hold 4.5% to 6% of the sample. The sample comprised peripheral blood. These receptors were collected from a woman in her sixties who had recovered from COVID-19.

The chain carries TRBV3-1 (or the pseudogene TRBV3-2) and TRBJ2-5; TRBD2 aligns across 14 bases. CDR1 is LGHDT and CDR2 is YNNKEL in the germline V gene (reference sequence). V lost 5 bases to trimming and J lost 1 base; unmatched junction nucleotides: 3. The CDR3 is 16 amino acids. The CDR3, as DNA: TGTGCCAGCAGCAAGGGACTAGCGGGGGTCCAAGAGACCCAGTACTTC. Encoded protein: CASSKGLAGVQETQYF.

The chain has TRBV7-2 and TRBJ2-5, with TRBD1 identical over 10 bases. The J segment lost 5 bases and the V segment lost 3 bases, leaving 6 bases of the junction unmatched. This CDR3 is 15 amino acids long. Germline V CDR1 and CDR2: SGHTA, FQGNSA. The DNA for the CDR3 is TGTGCCAGCAGCTTCTGGACAGGGGGGGTGGAGACCCAGTACTTC. It encodes CASSFWTGGVETQYF.

The DNA of the CDR3 is TGTGCCAGCAGTGAGGAGCGGGGGGGAGAGCAGTACTTC. Protein product: CASSEERGGEQYF. The J gene is TRBJ2-7, the V gene TRBV2; TRBD2 matches at 10 bases. In germline, CDR1 is SNHLY, CDR2 FYNNEI. With 3 bases clipped from V and 7 bases from J, the junction kept 3 bases outside the gene matches. The CDR3 is made up of 13 amino acids.

The chain recombines TRBV19 with TRBJ1-1; D possibly corresponds to TRBD1 (5 bases). Trimming took 7 bases from V and 4 from J, leaving 13 bases between them. The germline V gene encodes CDR1 LNHDA and CDR2 SQIVND (reference sequence). The CDR3 spans 13 residues. The CDR3: CASNRQWVTEAFF. Here the CDR3 DNA reads TGTGCCAGTAACAGACAGTGGGTCACTGAAGCTTTCTTT.

The chain is built from TRBV9 and TRBJ2-3; the D gene is possibly TRBD1 (5 bases). Per germline, CDR1 SGDLS and CDR2 YYNGEE. The ends were cut back, 5 bases at V and 4 bases at J, with 14 bases in the middle. The CDR3 is 14 amino acids. The CDR3 sequence: CASRSVGRSDTQYF. CDR3 nucleotide sequence: TGTGCCAGCAGGTCCGTGGGGCGGTCAGATACGCAGTATTTT.

J is TRBJ2-3 and V is TRBV29-1; 8 positions agree with TRBD2. J gave up 0 bases and V 3 bases, and 11 bases lay outside the gene matches. This CDR3 is 17 amino acids long. Germline loops: CDR1 SQVTM, CDR2 ANQGSEA. The CDR3 is CSVDFRTSTVSTDTQYF. The CDR3 bases are TGCAGCGTTGACTTTAGGACTAGCACCGTCAGCACAGATACGCAGTATTTT.

Notes on this clone: Different DNA sequences within this sample yield the same CDR3. This rearrangement joins TRBV7-9 to TRBJ1-5; D may be TRBD1 (6 bases). Trimming cost V 5 bases and J 4 bases, with 12 bases left between them. CDR3 length: 14 residues. The V gene's germline CDR1 is SEHNR and CDR2 FQNEAQ (reference sequence). DNA of the CDR3: TGTGCCAGCAGCCCCGGCACAGGGAATCAGCCCCAGCATTTT. Its protein product is CASSPGTGNQPQHF.

The V call is TRBV4-3, the J call TRBJ2-7; the match to TRBD2 covers 9 bases. CDR3 length: 16 residues. Trimming at V came to 2 bases and at J to 0 bases, leaving 5 bases not matched to a gene. Per the germline V gene, CDR1 is LGHNA and CDR2 is YSLEER. The CDR3 DNA follows: TGCGCCAGCAGCCAATTAGCGGGGGCCCTCTCCTACGAGCAGTACTTC. Amino acid sequence: CASSQLAGALSYEQYF.

The chain employs TRBV4-3 and TRBJ1-2; TRBD1 aligns across 8 bases. Germline CDR1 is LGHNA and CDR2 is YSLEER. CDR3 length: 14 amino acids. V dropped 4 bases and J dropped 7; count of bases not matched to a gene: 8. CDR3 amino acids: CASSPGQAATGYTF. In DNA form, the CDR3 reads TGCGCCAGCAGCCCGGGACAGGCGGCGACTGGCTACACCTTC.

This chain links TRBV25-1 with TRBJ1-2; D is possibly TRBD1 (5 bases). In germline, CDR1 is MGHDK, CDR2 SYGVNS. Trimming took off 5 bases at V and 4 bases at J, with 14 bases between the two ends. The CDR3 has 14 amino acids. The CDR3, as DNA: TGTGCCAGCAGTCCCTCGGGGGGAGTCTATGGCTACACCTTC. The encoded protein is CASSPSGGVYGYTF.

The CDR3 DNA reads as TGTGCTAGTGGTCCAAGGACAGGGGCTGGCGACACCATATATTTT. Translation gives CASGPRTGAGDTIYF. The chain carries TRBV12-5 and TRBJ1-3; 9 nucleotides align to TRBD1. V lost 5 bases to trimming and J lost 8 bases; unmatched junction nucleotides: 10. Germline V gene sequence: CDR1 LGHNT, CDR2 FRNRAP. The CDR3 loop spans 15 amino acids.

This sequence joins TRBV14 and TRBJ2-3; D gene uncertain. Looked up from germline, CDR1 is SGHDN and CDR2 is FVKESK. The CDR3 is 15 amino acids. V was trimmed by 3 bases and J by 0 bases, leaving 10 bases between them. CDR3: CASSQPYTSTDTQYF. CDR3 in DNA: TGTGCCAGCAGCCAGCCATATACTAGCACAGATACGCAGTATTTT.

J is TRBJ2-1 and V is TRBV6-5, with TRBD1 matching over 10 bases. J was trimmed by 14 bases and V by 6 bases; bases with no gene match: 7. Germline V CDR1 and CDR2: MNHEY, SVGAGI. This CDR3 contains 12 residues. CDR3 sequence reads: CASSATGTGEFF. In DNA form, the CDR3 reads TGTGCCAGCAGCGCAACCGGGACAGGGGAGTTCTTC.

V gene TRBV9 combines with J gene TRBJ2-3, with a weak D call TRBD1 (5 bases). CDR1 and CDR2 from the germline V gene are SGDLS and YYNGEE. This CDR3 has 15 residues. Trimming stripped 0 bases from V and 4 bases from J, with 12 bases between. CDR3 DNA sequence: TGTGCCAGCAGCGTAGCCGGGTCAGGGTCAGATACGCAGTATTTT. Protein sequence: CASSVAGSGSDTQYF.

This chain connects TRBV3-1 (or the pseudogene TRBV3-2) to TRBJ2-3, with TRBD2 identical over 14 bases. The CDR3 sequence is 18 residues long. Looked up from germline, CDR1 is LGHDT and CDR2 is YNNKEL (reference sequence). With V trimmed by 1 base and J by 1 base, 4 bases remained unmatched. CDR3 coding DNA: TGTGCCAGCAGCCAAGGACTAGCGGGGGGGCCGGGCACAGATACGCAGTATTTT. It specifies CASSQGLAGGPGTDTQYF.

This chain connects TRBV19 to TRBJ1-2; 11 positions agree with TRBD1. CDR1 and CDR2 from the germline V gene are LNHDA and SQIVND (reference sequence). The trim removed 6 bases at V and 6 bases at J, leaving 12 bases unmatched. CDR3 length: 16 residues. CDR3 bases: TGTGCCAGTAGATGGACAGGGGGCGGGAGAGTGAATGGCTACACCTTC. This translates into CASRWTGGGRVNGYTF.